The 27 T cell receptor beta chains below were found in one sample sequenced in a study of blood T cell repertoires in COVID-19. Using immunoSEQ multiplex PCR, the repertoire was profiled, and TCRdb retains in-frame clones only, with some absent. The data show about 240,000 clones, around 90% seen once. The sequenced sample was PBMCs or T cells enriched from blood (not recorded which). The source of these receptors is a woman in her thirties with acute COVID-19.

This clone was detected once. The chain has TRBV11-2 and TRBJ2-1; 13 bases are a match to TRBD2. CDR1 is SGHAT, CDR2 FQNNGV, per germline. J gave up 8 bases and V 5 bases, and 9 bases lay outside the gene matches. This CDR3 region has 16 residues. The CDR3 reads CASSTRLAGGRDEQFF. CDR3 DNA: TGTGCCAGCAGCACCCGACTAGCGGGGGGCAGGGATGAGCAGTTCTTC.

The chain employs TRBV5-6 and TRBJ1-2; D might be TRBD1 (5 bases). CDR1 SGHDT and CDR2 YYEEEE come from the germline V gene. The V end was cut by 4 bases, the J end by 4 bases, with 17 bases between. CDR3 length: 15 amino acids. The CDR3 DNA sequence: TGTGCCAGCAGCCCGCCAGAAGGGACTCTCTATGGCTACACCTTC. It is translated as CASSPPEGTLYGYTF.

This chain uses TRBV6-2 or TRBV6-3 with TRBJ2-3; TRBD2 aligns across 10 bases. The J segment lost 2 bases and the V segment lost 4 bases, leaving 3 bases of the junction unmatched. The CDR3 is 15 residues long. CDR1 is MNHEY, CDR2 SVGEGT, per germline. This CDR3 reads CASSSSGGATDTQYF. Written as DNA, the CDR3 is TGTGCCAGCAGTTCGAGCGGGGGGGCCACAGATACGCAGTATTTT.

The CDR3 region is CASSQGGGGDYETQYF. The CDR3 DNA reads as TGTGCCAGCAGCCAAGGGGGGGGAGGGGATTATGAGACCCAGTACTTC. This chain joins TRBV3-1 (or the pseudogene TRBV3-2) and TRBJ2-5; the match to TRBD2 covers 7 bases. The CDR3 covers 16 residues. V gave up 1 base and J gave up 5 bases; unmatched junction bases: 10. In germline, CDR1 is LGHDT, CDR2 YNNKEL (reference sequence).

The rearrangement joins TRBV6-5 to TRBJ1-2; 7 bases map to TRBD1. The germline V gene has CDR1 MNHEY and CDR2 SVGAGI. The CDR3 contains 15 residues. Germline trimming cut 0 bases from V and 5 bases from J; bases unmatched to any gene: 6. The CDR3 is CASSYSTGIGYGYTF. CDR3 DNA: TGTGCCAGCAGTTACTCGACAGGGATCGGGTATGGCTACACCTTC.

V is TRBV5-1 and J is TRBJ2-5; TRBD1 is a possible D gene (5 bases). This CDR3 is built from 13 residues. Germline CDR1 SGHRS, CDR2 YFSETQ. V shed 2 bases and J shed 5 bases, with 10 bases lying between them. The DNA for the CDR3 is TGCGCCAGCAGCTTCGGCAGGGTTGAGACCCAGTACTTC. It is translated as CASSFGRVETQYF.

The chain employs TRBV25-1 and TRBJ1-2; no firm D call. The CDR3 extends over 14 amino acids. CDR1 is MGHDK and CDR2 is SYGVNS in the germline V gene. The V gene lost 6 bases and the J gene lost 7 bases, with 18 bases spanning the gap. The CDR3 spells CASSPTPDSSGYTF. CDR3 nucleotide sequence: TGTGCCAGCAGCCCAACACCAGACTCGTCTGGCTACACCTTC.

The chain joins TRBV6-5 to TRBJ2-7; 9 bases map to TRBD2. The CDR3 extends over 15 amino acids. Per germline, CDR1 MNHEY and CDR2 SVGAGI. V gave up 7 bases and J gave up 3 bases; unmatched junction bases: 10. The CDR3 sequence is CASTQGGGGVYEQYF. As DNA, the CDR3 is TGTGCCAGCACCCAAGGGGGCGGGGGGGTCTACGAGCAGTACTTC.

This chain connects TRBV6-6 to TRBJ2-7, with 11 bases lining up with TRBD1. Germline CDR1 is MNHNY and CDR2 is SVGAGI (reference sequence). The J segment lost 4 bases and the V segment lost 6 bases, leaving 11 bases of the junction unmatched. The CDR3 runs to 16 residues. This CDR3 reads CASRDAPGQGVYEQYF. The CDR3 DNA reads TGTGCCAGCAGAGACGCACCGGGACAGGGGGTATACGAGCAGTACTTC.

The chain recombines TRBV7-9 with TRBJ1-2; TRBD1 agrees at 7 bases. Germline V lookup: CDR1 SEHNR, CDR2 FQNEAQ (reference sequence). Losses at the gene ends were 5 bases for V and 6 bases for J; bases not matched to a gene: 6. The CDR3 runs to 13 residues. CDR3 residues: CASSRAGTDGYTF. CDR3 sequence (DNA): TGTGCCAGCAGCAGAGCCGGGACAGATGGCTACACCTTC. The full variable domain, in which reference TRBV7-9 and TRBJ1-2 provide the parts outside the CDR3, is DTGVSQNPRHKITKRGQNVTFRCDPISEHNRLYWYRQTLGQGPEFLTYFQNEAQLEKSRLLSDRFSAERPKGSFSTLEIQRTEQGDSAMYLCASSRAGTDGYTFGSGTRLTVV.

The gene calls are TRBV19 and TRBJ2-1, with 8 bases fitting TRBD2. Unmatched junction bases numbered 11, after V lost 1 base and J lost 6 bases. The germline V gene encodes CDR1 LNHDA and CDR2 SQIVND (reference sequence). The CDR3 spans 17 residues. CDR3 sequence reads: CASSIGSGGKVSNEQFF. The CDR3 nucleotides read TGTGCCAGTAGTATAGGGTCGGGGGGGAAGGTGAGCAATGAGCAGTTCTTC.

The chain carries TRBV5-1 and TRBJ2-1, with D possibly TRBD2 on 7 matching bases. The length of the CDR3 is 15 residues. In germline, CDR1 is SGHRS, CDR2 YFSETQ. Trimming cost V 6 bases and J 7 bases, with 20 bases left between them. The CDR3 region has the DNA TGCGCCAGCACCGTAGGAGGGGGGGCTGAGAATGAGCAGTTCTTC. It yields the protein CASTVGGGAENEQFF.

On this clone itself: Sequence at one end of the junction differs from germline and may be a read error. The chain uses TRBV10-1 and TRBJ1-1, with a weak D call TRBD1 (6 bases). The CDR3 length is 16 residues. From germline, CDR1 is WNHNN and CDR2 SYGVQD (reference sequence). The CDR3 spells CASSESKEFGLRTAAF. In DNA, the CDR3 is TGCGCCAGCAGTGAGTCTAAGGAGTTTGGGTTGAGGACAGCGGCTTTT.

The CDR3: CASTQVPRGTGELFF. The CDR3 bases are TGTGCCAGTACCCAGGTCCCCCGGGGCACCGGGGAGCTGTTTTTT. This chain uses TRBV19 with TRBJ2-2; D might be TRBD2 (5 bases). Germline lookup yields CDR1 LNHDA and CDR2 SQIVND (reference sequence). This CDR3 spans 15 amino acids. With 7 bases removed from V and 4 bases from J, the gap between germline ends came to 16 bases.

The rearrangement joins TRBV5-6 to TRBJ2-7; 10 nucleotides align to TRBD1. The ends lost 3 bases at V and 3 bases at J; junction bases unmatched: 6. CDR3 length equals 15 residues. Germline values: CDR1 SGHDT, CDR2 YYEEEE. Here the CDR3 reads CASSSTGQGLYEQYF. The CDR3, as DNA: TGTGCCAGCAGCTCAACGGGACAGGGGCTCTACGAGCAGTACTTC.

The chain is built from TRBV29-1 and TRBJ1-2; D ambiguous. The length of the CDR3 is 13 residues. Between the trimmed V and J ends, which lost 7 bases and 3 bases, there was a span of 15 bases. The germline gives CDR1 SQVTM, CDR2 ANQGSEA. CDR3 sequence reads: CSAARFEDYGYTF. DNA of the CDR3: TGCAGCGCGGCACGGTTCGAGGACTATGGCTACACCTTC.

The chain has TRBV13 and TRBJ2-5; a weak D match, TRBD2 (6 bases). The ends were cut back, 3 bases at V and 2 bases at J, with 10 bases in the middle. CDR1 and CDR2 from the germline V gene are PRHDT and FYEKMQ (reference sequence). This CDR3 spans 14 amino acids. The CDR3 region has the DNA TGTGCCAGCAGCTTCGGGAGTCTTCAAGAGACCCAGTACTTC. This translates into CASSFGSLQETQYF. Together with reference TRBV13 and TRBJ2-5, the CDR3 gives the full variable domain: AAGVIQSPRHLIKEKRETATLKCYPIPRHDTVYWYQQGPGQDPQFLISFYEKMQSDKGSIPDRFSAQQFSDYHSELNMSSLELGDSALYFCASSFGSLQETQYFGPGTRLLVL.

This clone was recorded only once. This chain connects TRBV4-2 to TRBJ2-1, with 10 bases fitting TRBD2. The trim removed 0 bases at V and 4 bases at J, leaving 6 bases unmatched. This CDR3 spans 17 amino acids. The V gene's germline CDR1 is LGHNA and CDR2 YNFKEQ. In nucleotides, the CDR3 is TGTGCCAGCAGCCAAGAGGGGAGCGGGGGGGCTTACAATGAGCAGTTCTTC. Residues: CASSQEGSGGAYNEQFF.

Points on this clone: Other nucleotide sequences from this sample produce the same CDR3. The chain is built from TRBV10-1 and TRBJ1-1; 8 positions match TRBD1. The CDR3 is made up of 13 amino acids. J lost 2 bases, V lost 4 bases, and 0 bases had no gene match. Germline V lookup: CDR1 WNHNN, CDR2 SYGVQD (reference sequence). As DNA, the CDR3 is TGCGCCAGCAGTGCAGGGGGCAACACTGAAGCTTTCTTT. It yields the protein CASSAGGNTEAFF.

V gene TRBV4-1 combines with J gene TRBJ2-2, with TRBD1 matching 8 bases. This CDR3 contains 16 residues. CDR1 and CDR2 (germline): MGHRA, YSYEKL. The J segment lost 3 bases and the V segment lost 4 bases, leaving 7 bases of the junction unmatched. The CDR3 nucleotides read TGCGCCAGCAGCCTCGGGGACAGGTCATACACCGGGGAGCTGTTTTTT. Residues: CASSLGDRSYTGELFF.

This rearrangement joins TRBV6-1 to TRBJ1-3; 7 nucleotides line up with TRBD1. With 4 bases clipped from V and 0 bases from J, the junction kept 6 bases outside the gene matches. This CDR3 is 16 amino acids long. Per germline, CDR1 MNHNS and CDR2 SASEGT. CDR3 bases: TGTGCCAGCAGTGGTACTCGGGACAGCTCTGGAAACACCATATATTTT. Amino acids: CASSGTRDSSGNTIYF.

The chain is built from TRBV5-1 and TRBJ1-6, with D unclear. V lost 1 base to trimming and J lost 7 bases, with 12 bases between them. Germline V gene lookup returns CDR1 SGHRS and CDR2 YFSETQ. CDR3 length: 15 residues. The CDR3 spells CASSLTGPKNSPLHF. CDR3 coding DNA: TGCGCCAGCAGCTTGACTGGGCCGAAAAATTCACCCCTCCACTTT. The complete variable domain, with remaining parts taken from reference TRBV5-1 and TRBJ1-6, reads KAGVTQTPRYLIKTRGQQVTLSCSPISGHRSVSWYQQTPGQGLQFLFEYFSETQRNKGNFPGRFSGRQFSNSRSEMNVSTLELGDSALYLCASSLTGPKNSPLHFGNGTRLTVT.

This rearrangement joins TRBV16 to TRBJ1-6, with a possible D match to TRBD1 (6 bases). V dropped 0 bases and J dropped 6 bases, with 12 bases sitting between them. Germline values: CDR1 KGHSY, CDR2 FQNENV. There are 16 residues in the CDR3. This CDR3 is CASSQSAGARNSPLHF. The CDR3 nucleotides read TGTGCCAGCAGCCAATCGGCAGGGGCTCGTAATTCACCCCTCCACTTT. Looking up the rest from reference TRBV16 and TRBJ1-6 gives the full variable domain: GEEVAQTPKHLVRGEGQKAKLYCAPIKGHSYVFWYQQVLKNEFKFLISFQNENVFDETGMPKERFSAKCLPNSPCSLEIQATKLEDSAVYFCASSQSAGARNSPLHFGNGTRLTVT.

The CDR3 sequence is CASRQQPGGNQPQHF. The CDR3 DNA follows: TGCGCCAGCAGACAACAACCGGGGGGCAATCAGCCCCAGCATTTT. The chain links TRBV5-1 to TRBJ1-5; a weak D match, TRBD1 (5 bases). CDR3 length: 15 amino acids. Trimming left V 5 bases short and J 2 bases short, with 14 bases between. Germline V gives CDR1 SGHRS, CDR2 YFSETQ.

The rearrangement uses TRBV4-3 and TRBJ1-4; 7 nucleotides align to TRBD1. The CDR3 extends over 16 amino acids. V trimming: 0 bases; J trimming: 4 bases; junction bases outside the gene matches: 5. Germline assignment: CDR1 LGHNA and CDR2 YSLEER. The CDR3 region is CASSQEGTAYNEKLFF. Written as DNA, the CDR3 is TGCGCCAGCAGCCAAGAAGGGACAGCCTATAATGAAAAACTGTTTTTT.

V usage is TRBV5-1 and J usage is TRBJ2-7; 7 bases align to TRBD1. V shed 4 bases, J shed 5 bases, and the junction held 9 bases outside the gene matches. Germline V gene sequence: CDR1 SGHRS, CDR2 YFSETQ. The CDR3 is 14 amino acids. The CDR3 DNA reads as TGCGCCAGCAGCCGACAGGGCGTTAACCACGAGCAGTACTTC. This gives the protein CASSRQGVNHEQYF.

The CDR3 is CASSSEANSYEQYF. Written as DNA, the CDR3 is TGCGCCAGCAGCTCCGAGGCAAACTCCTACGAGCAGTACTTC. J is TRBJ2-7 and V is TRBV5-1; no definite D call. This CDR3 comprises 14 residues. V was clipped by 3 bases and J by 0 bases, with 10 bases between them. Germline assignment: CDR1 SGHRS and CDR2 YFSETQ.